This TCR beta chain was found in a study of T cell responses to AZD1222 COVID-19 vaccine. Produced via immunoSEQ multiplex PCR; TCRdb's table is partial and in-frame only. This repertoire shows roughly 99,000 clones, under 95% found once; its top ten account for 6.2%. Trimming removed 5 bases at V and 2 bases at J, with 13 bases between. Germline V gives CDR1 MGHRA, CDR2 YSYEKL. The CDR3 runs to 15 residues. The specimen was peripheral blood, collected 28 days after the second AZD1222 dose. This TCR was sampled from an adult who received the AZD1222 COVID-19 vaccine. The chain combines TRBV4-1 with TRBJ1-3; D is perhaps TRBD1 (5 bases). The CDR3 DNA follows: TGCGCCAGCAGCTCACCCGACAGCGCTGGAAACACCATATATTTT. This translates into CASSSPDSAGNTIYF.